This T cell receptor (beta chain) was sequenced for a study of CD8+CD57+ T cells in acquired aplastic anemia. Regarding the study as a whole: Between patients and controls, over 25 CD8+ CDR3 sequences were found in common.

Individuals selected for sequencing had exhibited CD8+CD57+ cell expansion on flow cytometry. Genomic DNA templated the TCR beta VDJ and CDR3 profiling. TCRdb reprocessed the reads via MiXCR and lists one record per CDR3 protein. The sample includes around 160,000 distinct CDR3 sequences, less than 60% seen only once; the top ten take 2.5% to 3.5%. The CDR3 length is 18 residues. The V gene's germline CDR1 is MNHEY and CDR2 SMNVEV (reference sequence). The V gene lost 1 base and the J gene lost 2 bases, with 20 bases spanning the gap. As for this clonotype: Its target is not known.

The sequencing sample was made of sorted CD4+, CD8+, or CD8+CD57+ T cells (not recorded which) from PBMCs. The TCR sequence derives from a human donor with aplastic anemia. The V call is TRBV27, the J call TRBJ1-2, with a possible D match to TRBD1 (6 bases). CDR3 protein: CASSLYGRALGGNYGYTF. Here the CDR3 DNA reads TGTGCCAGCAGTTTATACGGGCGGGCGCTAGGGGGGAACTATGGCTACACCTTC.